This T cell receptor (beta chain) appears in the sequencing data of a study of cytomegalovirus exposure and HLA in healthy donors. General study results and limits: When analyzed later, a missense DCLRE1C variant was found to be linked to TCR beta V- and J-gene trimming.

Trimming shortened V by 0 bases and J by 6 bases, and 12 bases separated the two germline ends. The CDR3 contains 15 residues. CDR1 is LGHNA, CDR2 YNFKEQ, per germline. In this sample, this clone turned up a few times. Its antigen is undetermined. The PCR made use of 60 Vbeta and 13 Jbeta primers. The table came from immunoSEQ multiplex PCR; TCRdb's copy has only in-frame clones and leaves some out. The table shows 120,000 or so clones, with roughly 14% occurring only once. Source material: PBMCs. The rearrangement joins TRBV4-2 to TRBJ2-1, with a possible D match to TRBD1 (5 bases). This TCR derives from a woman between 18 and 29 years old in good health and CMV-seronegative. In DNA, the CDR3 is TGTGCCAGCAGCCAAGATTTACCCAGGGCCAATGAGCAGTTCTTC. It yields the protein CASSQDLPRANEQFF.